This T cell receptor beta chain comes out of a study of PD-1 blockade in classical Hodgkin lymphoma. The study, taken as a whole, reports: Complete responders matched newly diagnosed patients in baseline diversity. Relative to healthy donors, newly diagnosed patients reportedly had lower baseline TCR diversity, which was reported as lower still in relapsed/refractory patients.

CDR3 length: 15 residues. The germline gives CDR1 MNHEY, CDR2 SMNVEV (reference sequence). V was trimmed by 7 bases and J by 2 bases, leaving 17 bases between them. As regards this clone: Its specificity is unknown.

The assay was immunoSEQ multiplex PCR, and TCRdb's table has in-frame clones only and misses some. The sample includes about 96,000 clones, approximately 94% of them seen just once. Time point: cycle 4 day 1 (C4D1), after less than seven weeks of nivolumab. The patients all showed relapse after autologous stem cell transplantation, while their brentuximab vedotin exposure varied. Progressive disease, partial response or complete response was each patient's best response. Specimen: peripheral blood mononuclear cells (PBMCs), collected before the fourth cycle of nivolumab. This chain links TRBV27 with TRBJ1-1, with D perhaps matching TRBD1 (5 bases). The receptor comes from a human donor with classical Hodgkin lymphoma. Here the CDR3 reads CASTKRGLYNTEAFF. Written as DNA, the CDR3 is TGTGCCAGCACCAAAAGGGGTTTATATAACACTGAAGCTTTCTTT.